These 8 T cell receptor beta chains originate from one sample sequenced in a study of blood T cell repertoires in COVID-19. Profiled with immunoSEQ multiplex PCR; TCRdb holds only in-frame clones, not every one. The sample lists about 90,000 clones; approximately 90% were seen once. Source material: peripheral blood. These receptors were taken from a human donor with active COVID-19. The donor label of this sample is uncertain.

This clone was seen more than once but under ten times. The chain links TRBV5-1 to TRBJ2-3; unclear D gene. The CDR3 spans 15 residues. The V and J ends lost 1 base and 2 bases respectively, with 11 bases between them. Germline CDR1 and CDR2: SGHRS and YFSETQ. The CDR3 reads CASSLLSQNTDTQYF. Here the CDR3 DNA reads TGCGCCAGCAGCTTGCTGTCACAGAACACAGATACGCAGTATTTT. Combining the CDR3 with reference TRBV5-1 and TRBJ2-3 gives the whole variable domain KAGVTQTPRYLIKTRGQQVTLSCSPISGHRSVSWYQQTPGQGLQFLFEYFSETQRNKGNFPGRFSGRQFSNSRSEMNVSTLELGDSALYLCASSLLSQNTDTQYFGPGTRLTVL.

This sequence joins TRBV7-8 and TRBJ1-2; D possibly corresponds to TRBD1 (5 bases). The V gene's germline CDR1 is SGHVS and CDR2 FQNEAQ. V was clipped by 1 base and J by 4 bases, with 7 bases between them. The CDR3 spans 13 residues. CDR3 region: CASSLETAYGYTF. As DNA, the CDR3 is TGTGCCAGCAGCTTAGAGACAGCCTATGGCTACACCTTC. Combining the CDR3 with reference TRBV7-8 and TRBJ1-2 gives the whole variable domain GAGVSQSPRYKVAKRGQDVALRCDPISGHVSLFWYQQALGQGPEFLTYFQNEAQLDKSGLPSDRFFAERPEGSVSTLKIQRTQQEDSAVYLCASSLETAYGYTFGSGTRLTVV.

The chain joins TRBV19 to TRBJ2-2; 12 nucleotides line up with TRBD2. The V segment lost 6 bases and the J segment 6 bases; nucleotides outside the gene matches: 2. Per germline, CDR1 LNHDA and CDR2 SQIVND (reference sequence). This CDR3 has 14 amino acids. CDR3 DNA: TGTGCCAGTAGGCTAGCGGGGGGGCCCGGGGAGCTGTTTTTT. This sequence encodes CASRLAGGPGELFF.

The gene calls are TRBV7-6 and TRBJ1-4, with D uncertain. V shed 5 bases and J shed 5 bases, with 15 bases lying between them. Per germline, CDR1 SGHVS and CDR2 FNYEAQ. The CDR3 sequence is 15 residues long. CDR3 protein: CASSLAAARNEKLFF. In DNA, the CDR3 is TGTGCCAGCAGCCTCGCGGCGGCTAGAAATGAAAAACTGTTTTTT.

The V gene is TRBV28, the J gene TRBJ2-7; 7 bases agree with TRBD1. The CDR3 is 12 residues long. V lost 5 bases, J lost 2 bases, and 0 bases stayed unmatched. Germline lookup yields CDR1 MDHEN and CDR2 SYDVKM. The CDR3 DNA is TGTGCCAGCAGTCAGGGGGCCTACGAGCAGTACTTC. Translation gives CASSQGAYEQYF.

The table lists this clone with a count of one. The V and J genes are TRBV4-1 and TRBJ1-1; D might be TRBD1 (5 bases). The ends were cut back, 0 bases at V and 2 bases at J, with 13 bases in the middle. CDR3 length: 16 amino acids. In germline, CDR1 is MGHRA, CDR2 YSYEKL. In DNA, the CDR3 is TGCGCCAGCAGCCAAGAAAGGCAGGGCCTAAACACTGAAGCTTTCTTT. This codes for CASSQERQGLNTEAFF.

The V call is TRBV9, the J call TRBJ1-2, with TRBD1 identical over 7 bases. V gave up 6 bases and J gave up 6 bases; unmatched junction bases: 17. Germline V gene data show CDR1 as SGDLS and CDR2 as YYNGEE. The CDR3 is made up of 16 amino acids. The CDR3 DNA is TGTGCCAGCACCCTCTGGGCCGACAGGGCTGTCGATGGCTACACCTTC. Its protein is CASTLWADRAVDGYTF.

This chain uses TRBV7-2 with TRBJ1-1; 7 positions agree with TRBD1. This CDR3 has 15 residues. V gave up 4 bases and J gave up 6 bases; unmatched junction bases: 11. Germline V gene lookup returns CDR1 SGHTA and CDR2 FQGNSA. Here the CDR3 DNA reads TGTGCCAGCAGCTCCCAGACAGGGTCGGTTTCTGAAGCTTTCTTT. The encoded protein is CASSSQTGSVSEAFF.